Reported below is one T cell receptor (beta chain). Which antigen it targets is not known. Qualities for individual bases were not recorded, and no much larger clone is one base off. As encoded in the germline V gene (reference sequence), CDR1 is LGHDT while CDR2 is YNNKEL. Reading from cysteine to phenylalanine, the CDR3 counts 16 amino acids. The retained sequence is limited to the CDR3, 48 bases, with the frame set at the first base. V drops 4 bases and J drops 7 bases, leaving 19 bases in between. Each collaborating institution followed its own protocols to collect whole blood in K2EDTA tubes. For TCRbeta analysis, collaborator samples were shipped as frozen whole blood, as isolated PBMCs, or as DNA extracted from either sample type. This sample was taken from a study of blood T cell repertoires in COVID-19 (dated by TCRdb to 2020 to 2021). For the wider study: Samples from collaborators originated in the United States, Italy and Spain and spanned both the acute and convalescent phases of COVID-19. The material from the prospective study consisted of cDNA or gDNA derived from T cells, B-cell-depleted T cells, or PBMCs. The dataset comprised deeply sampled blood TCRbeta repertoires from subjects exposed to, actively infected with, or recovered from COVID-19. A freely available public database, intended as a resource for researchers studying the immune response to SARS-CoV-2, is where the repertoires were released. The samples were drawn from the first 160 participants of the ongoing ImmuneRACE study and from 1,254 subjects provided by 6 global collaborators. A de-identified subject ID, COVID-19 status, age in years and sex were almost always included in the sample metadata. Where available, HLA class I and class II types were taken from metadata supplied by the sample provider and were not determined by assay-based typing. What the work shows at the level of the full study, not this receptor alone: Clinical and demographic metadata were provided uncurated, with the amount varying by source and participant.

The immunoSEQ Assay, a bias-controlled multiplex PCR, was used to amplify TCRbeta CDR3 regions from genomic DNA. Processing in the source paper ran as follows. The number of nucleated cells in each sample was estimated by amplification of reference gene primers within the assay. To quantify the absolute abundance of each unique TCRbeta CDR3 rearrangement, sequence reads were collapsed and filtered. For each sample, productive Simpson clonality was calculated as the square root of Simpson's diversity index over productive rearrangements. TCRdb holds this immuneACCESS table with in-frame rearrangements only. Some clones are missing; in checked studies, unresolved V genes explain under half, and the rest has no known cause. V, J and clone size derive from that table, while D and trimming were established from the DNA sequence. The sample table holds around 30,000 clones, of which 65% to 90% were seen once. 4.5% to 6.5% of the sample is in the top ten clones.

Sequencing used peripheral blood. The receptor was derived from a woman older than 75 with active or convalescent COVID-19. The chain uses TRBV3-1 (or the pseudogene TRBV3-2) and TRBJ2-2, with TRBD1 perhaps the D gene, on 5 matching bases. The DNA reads TGTGCCAGCAGCCGGAACGCCCCCAGGGCCGGCGGGGAGCTGTTTTTT. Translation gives CASSRNAPRAGGELFF.